Below are 25 T cell receptor beta chains sequenced from a single sample in a study of vaccination effects on CD4 cells after COVID-19. This table comes from immunoSEQ multiplex PCR, and its TCRdb copy is limited to in-frame clones, with some not included. Of 30,000 to 35,000 clones listed, 55% to 75% are singletons. Using viral peptide pools, the ViraFEST assay grew out antigen-specific CD4+ T cells prior to sequencing. Cells that had been cultured for roughly ten days were the source of isolated CD4+ T cells. Infection with SARS-CoV-2 occurred in the person between March and December 2020, and PCR confirmed it. No cognate antigen is known for these TCRs. The source was CD4+ T cells from PBMCs cultured with a peptide pool, collected before COVID-19 vaccination. Every receptor here comes from a human donor who had a prior SARS-CoV-2 infection.

This clone was counted between two and nine times. The V call is TRBV7-2, the J call TRBJ1-1; a possible D gene is TRBD1 (5 bases). CDR3 size: 12 residues. V gave up 5 bases and J gave up 4 bases, with 8 bases separating them. Germline CDR1 and CDR2: SGHTA and FQGNSA. Here the CDR3 reads CASSAGATEAFF. In DNA, the CDR3 is TGTGCCAGCAGCGCCGGGGCCACTGAAGCTTTCTTT.

The chain couples TRBV19 to TRBJ1-1; 7 bases are a match to TRBD1. The CDR3 length is 17 residues. The V segment lost 5 bases and the J segment 6 bases; nucleotides outside the gene matches: 18. Per germline, CDR1 LNHDA and CDR2 SQIVND (reference sequence). For the CDR3, the DNA is TGTGCCAGTAGTTCTACGCCGAGACAGGGTCGTACGTCTGAAGCTTTCTTT. Translating it yields CASSSTPRQGRTSEAFF. Combining the CDR3 with reference TRBV19 and TRBJ1-1 gives the whole variable domain DGGITQSPKYLFRKEGQNVTLSCEQNLNHDAMYWYRQDPGQGLRLIYYSQIVNDFQKGDIAEGYSVSREKKESFPLTVTSAQKNPTAFYLCASSSTPRQGRTSEAFFGQGTRLTVV.

The chain combines TRBV7-9 with TRBJ1-2, with D maybe TRBD1 (5 bases). Trimming cost V 4 bases and J 8 bases, with 20 bases left between them. CDR1 is SEHNR, CDR2 FQNEAQ, per germline (reference sequence). This CDR3 has 15 residues. This CDR3 reads CASSSWGGILEGYTF. In nucleotides, the CDR3 is TGTGCCAGCAGCTCCTGGGGGGGGATCTTAGAAGGCTACACCTTC. Filled out from reference TRBV7-9 and TRBJ1-2, the complete variable domain reads DTGVSQNPRHKITKRGQNVTFRCDPISEHNRLYWYRQTLGQGPEFLTYFQNEAQLEKSRLLSDRFSAERPKGSFSTLEIQRTEQGDSAMYLCASSSWGGILEGYTFGSGTRLTVV.

This chain connects TRBV6-1 to TRBJ1-4; tentative D call: TRBD1 (5 bases). The CDR3 totals 16 residues. V was trimmed by 3 bases and J by 6 bases, leaving 17 bases between them. From germline, CDR1 is MNHNS and CDR2 SASEGT. The CDR3 bases are TGTGCCAGCAGTGATTATGTCGGTAGGGGAGATGAAAAACTGTTTTTT. Its translation is CASSDYVGRGDEKLFF.

The chain recombines TRBV2 with TRBJ1-5; tentatively, D is TRBD1 (6 bases). With 6 bases removed from V and 4 bases from J, the gap between germline ends came to 10 bases. This CDR3 comprises 13 residues. Germline values: CDR1 SNHLY, CDR2 FYNNEI. The CDR3 nucleotides are TGTGCCAGCAGGGACAGTGAAAATCAGCCCCAGCATTTT. Amino acids: CASRDSENQPQHF.

This sequence joins TRBV7-2 and TRBJ1-2, with 8 bases identical to TRBD1. The CDR3 length is 13 residues. Germline trimming cut 1 base from V and 5 bases from J; bases unmatched to any gene: 0. Germline values: CDR1 SGHTA, CDR2 FQGNSA. DNA of the CDR3: TGTGCCAGCAGCTTAGGACAGGGGTATGGCTACACCTTC. It is translated as CASSLGQGYGYTF.

This chain joins TRBV11-3 and TRBJ1-3, with a tentative D call TRBD1 (6 bases). Trimming took 1 base from V and 3 from J, leaving 10 bases between them. Germline loops: CDR1 SGHNT, CDR2 YENEEA. The CDR3 sequence is 15 residues long. The CDR3 region has the DNA TGTGCCAGCAGCTTAGGGCAGGGGAGTGGAAACACCATATATTTT. Its translation is CASSLGQGSGNTIYF. Based on the CDR3 plus reference TRBV11-3 and TRBJ1-3, the full variable domain is EAGVVQSPRYKIIEKKQPVAFWCNPISGHNTLYWYLQNLGQGPELLIRYENEEAVDDSQLPKDRFSAERLKGVDSTLKIQPAELGDSAVYLCASSLGQGSGNTIYFGEGSWLTVV.

The chain joins TRBV5-1 to TRBJ2-1, with D hard to call. Deletions cut 4 bases from V and 1 base from J, with 6 bases between. Germline values: CDR1 SGHRS, CDR2 YFSETQ. The CDR3 covers 13 residues. Here the CDR3 reads CASSGSSYNEQFF. The CDR3, as DNA: TGCGCCAGCAGCGGGTCGTCCTACAATGAGCAGTTCTTC.

This chain uses TRBV21-1 with TRBJ1-1; TRBD1, the table's D call, was not compared with the DNA. TRBV21-1 is listed as a pseudogene. The CDR3 length is 17 residues. The CDR3 DNA sequence: TGTGCCAGCAGCTTAAACACAGGACGCCTAAAAGAGCCAAAAGCTTTCTTT. It yields the protein CASSLNTGRLKEPKAFF.

This clone was counted between two and nine times. The rearrangement joins TRBV5-1 to TRBJ1-3; no definite D call. Trimming removed 4 bases from V and 0 bases from J, with 14 bases in between. The germline V gene encodes CDR1 SGHRS and CDR2 YFSETQ. The CDR3 spans 16 residues. The CDR3 loop is CASSPEPARSGNTIYF. The CDR3 DNA sequence: TGCGCCAGCAGCCCCGAACCGGCGCGCTCTGGAAACACCATATATTTT.

This CDR3 is CASSGQGNYGYTF. The CDR3 DNA follows: TGTGCCAGCAGCGGACAGGGGAACTATGGCTACACCTTC. This chain links TRBV5-4 with TRBJ1-2; the match to TRBD1 covers 9 bases. Looked up from germline, CDR1 is SGHNT and CDR2 is YYREEE (reference sequence). V trimming: 4 bases; J trimming: 2 bases; junction bases outside the gene matches: 0. This CDR3 has 13 residues.

The sample holds one count of this clone. The chain carries TRBV24-1 and TRBJ2-3; D is perhaps TRBD1 (6 bases). Trimming took off 3 bases at V and 0 bases at J, with 6 bases between the two ends. This CDR3 spans 14 amino acids. Germline CDR1 is KGHDR and CDR2 is SFDVKD. CDR3 DNA sequence: TGTGCCACCAGTGATCAGGGGAGCACAGATACGCAGTATTTT. This translates into CATSDQGSTDTQYF.

In this sample, this clone turned up once. The V call is TRBV7-3, the J call TRBJ1-1; TRBD1 matches at 7 bases. J lost 5 bases, V lost 8 bases, and 11 bases had no gene match. Germline loops: CDR1 SGHTA, CDR2 FQGTGA. The CDR3 loop spans 14 amino acids. In DNA, the CDR3 is TGTGCCAGCGGGGCAGGGGGTCCGACTACTGAAGCTTTCTTT. Translation: CASGAGGPTTEAFF.

The chain carries TRBV3-1 (or the pseudogene TRBV3-2) and TRBJ1-1; D is unclear. The CDR3 covers 14 residues. Germline CDR1 reads LGHDT; CDR2 reads YNNKEL (reference sequence). With 0 bases removed from V and 12 bases from J, the gap between germline ends came to 17 bases. The CDR3 DNA is TGTGCCAGCAGCCAAGATCATCTCGGGATTCGGACTTTCTTT. Translation gives CASSQDHLGIRTFF.

The chain couples TRBV5-4 to TRBJ2-5; the match to TRBD2 covers 7 bases. V was pared by 3 bases and J by 4 bases, with 3 bases of the junction left unmatched. This CDR3 has 13 amino acids. The germline V gene encodes CDR1 SGHNT and CDR2 YYREEE (reference sequence). CDR3 residues: CASSSGGRETQYF. CDR3 in DNA: TGTGCCAGCAGCTCGGGGGGAAGAGAGACCCAGTACTTC.

The chain has TRBV9 and TRBJ1-4; 8 bases match TRBD1. CDR1 is SGDLS and CDR2 is YYNGEE in the germline V gene. V lost 0 bases and J lost 8; bases outside the gene matches: 9. This CDR3 spans 16 amino acids. This CDR3 is CASSVAPGQGGEKLFF. The CDR3 DNA reads TGTGCCAGCAGCGTAGCCCCCGGACAGGGAGGAGAAAAACTGTTTTTT.

This rearrangement joins TRBV5-1 to TRBJ2-3; 12 bases line up with TRBD2. Germline-derived CDR1 and CDR2 are SGHRS and YFSETQ. J was trimmed by 3 bases and V by 4 bases; bases with no gene match: 3. The CDR3 is made up of 15 amino acids. CDR3 protein: CASSIGLAGTDTQYF. CDR3 nucleotides: TGCGCCAGCAGCATCGGACTAGCGGGAACAGATACGCAGTATTTT.

This chain connects TRBV7-9 to TRBJ2-2; 7 bases are shared with TRBD1. Per the germline V gene, CDR1 is SEHNR and CDR2 is FQNEAQ (reference sequence). The CDR3 has 14 amino acids. Trimming took 6 bases from V and 4 from J; bases not matched to a gene: 5. The CDR3 spells CASRLQGTTGELFF. Written as DNA, the CDR3 is TGTGCCAGCAGGTTACAGGGGACCACCGGGGAGCTGTTTTTT.

This rearrangement joins TRBV9 to TRBJ2-1; D is unresolved. The V gene lost 2 bases and the J gene lost 6 bases, with 12 bases spanning the gap. The CDR3 has 14 amino acids. Germline V gene lookup returns CDR1 SGDLS and CDR2 YYNGEE. The CDR3: CASSVLSDSNEQFF. DNA of the CDR3: TGTGCCAGCAGCGTGTTGAGCGATAGCAATGAGCAGTTCTTC.

This rearrangement joins TRBV10-3 to TRBJ1-3; TRBD1 aligns across 9 bases. Germline V CDR1 and CDR2: ENHRY, SYGVKD. V dropped 4 bases and J dropped 5; count of bases not matched to a gene: 15. This CDR3 spans 18 amino acids. The CDR3 DNA is TGTGCCATCAGTGCGAACGGACAGGGGCTCTCTGCGAGAAACACCATATATTTT. Amino acid sequence: CAISANGQGLSARNTIYF.

The chain has TRBV2 and TRBJ2-5; TRBD1 is a possible D gene (6 bases). Trimming took 9 bases from V and 3 from J, leaving 11 bases between them. Germline-derived CDR1 and CDR2 are SNHLY and FYNNEI. The CDR3 is made up of 12 amino acids. The CDR3 coding sequence is TGTGCCAGTAAGAGGACAGAAGAGACCCAGTACTTC. It is translated as CASKRTEETQYF. The whole variable domain, filled in from reference TRBV2 and TRBJ2-5, reads EPEVTQTPSHQVTQMGQEVILRCVPISNHLYFYWYRQILGQKVEFLVSFYNNEISEKSEIFDDQFSVERPDGSNFTLKIRSTKLEDSAMYFCASKRTEETQYFGPGTRLLVL.

The V gene is TRBV7-2, the J gene TRBJ2-7; D gene uncertain. The CDR3 covers 11 residues. Germline lookup yields CDR1 SGHTA and CDR2 FQGNSA. Trimming pared 2 bases from V and 4 bases from J, leaving 3 bases between. CDR3 in amino acids: CASSLLYEQYF. Written as DNA, the CDR3 is TGTGCCAGCAGCTTACTGTACGAGCAGTACTTC.

This chain connects TRBV5-1 to TRBJ2-7, with a weak D call TRBD1 (5 bases). The germline CDR1 and CDR2 sequences are SGHRS and YFSETQ. Trimming shortened V by 4 bases and J by 2 bases, and 16 bases separated the two germline ends. The CDR3 consists of 15 residues. CDR3 sequence reads: CASSLTTGVTYEQYF. The CDR3 region has the DNA TGCGCCAGCAGCCTGACCACAGGTGTAACCTACGAGCAGTACTTC.

This sequence joins TRBV9 and TRBJ2-5; D uncertain. The V gene's germline CDR1 is SGDLS and CDR2 YYNGEE. With 2 bases removed from V and 7 bases from J, the gap between germline ends came to 12 bases. The CDR3 length is 13 residues. The CDR3 protein is CASSVGELRTQYF. The DNA for the CDR3 is TGTGCCAGCAGCGTTGGGGAACTGAGGACCCAGTACTTC.

The chain carries TRBV18 and TRBJ1-1, with unresolved D. Germline V gene sequence: CDR1 KGHSH, CDR2 LQKENI. This CDR3 has 17 residues. Between the trimmed V and J ends, which lost 0 bases and 2 bases, there was a span of 16 bases. The CDR3 loop is CASSPPSGSGANTEAFF. The CDR3 DNA is TGTGCCAGCTCACCACCGTCGGGGTCAGGAGCCAACACTGAAGCTTTCTTT.